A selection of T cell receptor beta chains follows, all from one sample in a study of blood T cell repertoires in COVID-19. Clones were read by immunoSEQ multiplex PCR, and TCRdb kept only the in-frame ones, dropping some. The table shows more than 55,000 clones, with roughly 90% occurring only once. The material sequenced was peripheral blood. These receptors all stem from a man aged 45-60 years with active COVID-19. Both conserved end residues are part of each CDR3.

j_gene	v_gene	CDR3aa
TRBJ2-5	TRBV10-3	CAIRDDRGQETQYF
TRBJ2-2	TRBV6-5	CASMRGGAGTGELFF
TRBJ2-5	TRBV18	CASSPSSPSPIQETQYF
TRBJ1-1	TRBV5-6	CASSFWDRGYWAFF
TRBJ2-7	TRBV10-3	CAISVPLWRSGRVSYEQYF
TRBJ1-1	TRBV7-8	CASSSRQGLGNTEAFF
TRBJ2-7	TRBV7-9	CASSSLQGHEQYF
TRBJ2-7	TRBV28	CASSPTGQKTYEQYF
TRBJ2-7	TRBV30	CAWSVLRDRVYEQYF
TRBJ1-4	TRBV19	CASSIFSRTTNEKLFF
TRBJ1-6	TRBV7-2	CASGAGPNNSPLHF
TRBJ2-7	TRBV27	CASSSTSGRWDEQYF
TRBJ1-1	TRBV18	CASSPARVAEAFF
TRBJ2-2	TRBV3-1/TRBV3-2	CASSQGRSTGELFF
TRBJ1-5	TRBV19	CASSITRGGDNQPQHF
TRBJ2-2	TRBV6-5	CASIQGASGELFF
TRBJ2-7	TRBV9	CASSVGGDSVYEQYF
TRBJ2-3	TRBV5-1	CASSLARLDPDTQYF
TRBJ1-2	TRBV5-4	CASSSPLLGVDYGYTF
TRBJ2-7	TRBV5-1	CASSLYSGGEQYF
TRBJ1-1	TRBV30	CAWSESASEAFF
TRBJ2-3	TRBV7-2	CASSFGTGDTQYF
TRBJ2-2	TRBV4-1	CASSARSGELFF
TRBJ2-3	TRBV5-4	CASSSQREAPDTQYF
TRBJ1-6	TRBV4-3	CASSQDQGVGSPLHF
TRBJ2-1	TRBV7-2	CASSLWTSAPSYNEQFF
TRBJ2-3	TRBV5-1	CASSLEGGSDTQYF
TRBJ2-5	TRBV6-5	CASRIAGARETQYF
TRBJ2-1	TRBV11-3	CASSLDRLNEQFF
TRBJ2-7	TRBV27	CASSGRTRGSYEQYF
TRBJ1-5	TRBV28	CASSITGNQPQHF
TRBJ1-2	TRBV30	CAWNQGAHGYTF
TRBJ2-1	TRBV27	CASSLSGHLVEQFF
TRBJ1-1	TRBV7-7	CASSLDRGTEAFF
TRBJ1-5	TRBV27	CASTRGRGDQPQHF
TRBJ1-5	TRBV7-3	CASSLTGEQPQHF
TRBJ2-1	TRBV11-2	CASRKTGGPYNEQFF
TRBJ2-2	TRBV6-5	CASSYSSRHLGGELFF
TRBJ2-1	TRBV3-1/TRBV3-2	CASSQDPSAFGSNEQFF
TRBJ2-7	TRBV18	CASSPPPGLAYEQYF
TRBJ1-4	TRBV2	CASTRTGIVTNEKLFF
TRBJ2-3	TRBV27	CASSLLMRGRRHTQYF
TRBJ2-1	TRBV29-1	CSVDLDNEQFF
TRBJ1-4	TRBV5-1	CASSLAPQGASNEKLFF
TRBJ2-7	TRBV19	CAIPSGEQYF
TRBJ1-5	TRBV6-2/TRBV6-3	CASSYSPINQPQHF